The clone carrying this TCR beta chain was found a few times. The antigen is undetermined. The sample comes from a study of CD8 T cells in ankylosing spondylitis. Study-level results: As for the disease-linked clones, they showed a CD8+ phenotype and occurred at relatively low frequencies in peripheral blood. Seemingly distinctive of ankylosing spondylitis blood was a TCR beta motif formed by eight highly homologous variants.

The CDR3 is 13 amino acids. CDR1 is SEHNR, CDR2 FQNEAQ, per germline (reference sequence). The V end was cut by 5 bases, the J end by 3 bases, with 11 bases between. TCR beta libraries were made by quantitative 5'-RACE with molecular barcodes. TCRdb fed the 5' RACE reads into MiXCR, producing one record per CDR3 protein. The sample yields a few hundred thousand distinct CDR3 sequences, roughly 20% seen once. Sequences were obtained from blood, either unsorted or a sorted T cell fraction (not recorded which). This clonotype was sampled from a male donor with ankylosing spondylitis or in good health (not recorded which). V and J are TRBV7-9 and TRBJ2-7, with D tentatively TRBD1 or TRBD2 (5 bases each). CDR3 nucleotides: TGTGCCAGCAGCAGTAGTGGGGGCTACGAGCAGTACTTC. Residues: CASSSSGGYEQYF.